A selection of T cell receptor beta chains follows, all from one sample in a study of CD8 T cells in ankylosing spondylitis. In TCRdb, the 5' RACE reads were re-called with MiXCR into one record per CDR3 protein. The sample holds about 400,000 distinct CDR3 sequences, approximately 22% seen once. What was sequenced was blood, either unsorted or a sorted T cell fraction (not recorded which). These receptors originate from a male donor with ankylosing spondylitis or in good health (not recorded which). The CDR3 runs from the conserved cysteine through the conserved F or W. A D gene is named only where the DNA matches it firmly. Some rows have no size entry. The others give once, few or many, or a class for an expanded clone.

clone_size | d_call | j_call | v_call | cdr3_aa | cdr3_nt
- | - | TRBJ2-7 | TRBV20-1 | CSARIAATYEQYF | TGCAGTGCTAGGATCGCGGCGACCTACGAGCAGTACTTC
- | - | TRBJ2-1 | TRBV2 | CASSSGSTNEQFF | TGTGCCAGCAGCTCCGGGTCCACAAATGAGCAGTTCTTC
- | TRBD2 | TRBJ2-7 | TRBV9 | CASSVAVGGAYEQYF | TGTGCCAGCAGCGTAGCGGTTGGGGGGGCCTACGAGCAGTACTTC
few | TRBD1 | TRBJ1-6 | TRBV5-8 | CASSARDRDSPLHF | TGTGCCAGCAGCGCCCGGGACAGGGATTCACCCCTCCACTTT
- | - | TRBJ1-1 | TRBV20-1 | CSARDQHDALEAFF | TGCAGTGCTAGAGATCAACATGACGCTCTTGAAGCTTTCTTT
many | - | TRBJ2-4 | TRBV28 | CASREHVAKNIQYF | TGTGCCAGCAGAGAACACGTAGCCAAAAACATTCAGTACTTC
- | - | TRBJ2-1 | TRBV30 | CAWNVLGGTYNEQFF | TGTGCCTGGAATGTTCTAGGGGGAACCTACAATGAGCAGTTCTTC
- | TRBD1 | TRBJ1-4 | TRBV6-1 | CASSTGQGEKLFF | TGTGCCAGCAGTACCGGACAGGGTGAAAAACTGTTTTTT
- | - | TRBJ1-1 | TRBV4-1 | CASSQADRGADNTEAFF | TGCGCCAGCAGCCAAGCCGACCGGGGGGCGGATAACACTGAAGCTTTCTTT
- | - | TRBJ2-1 | TRBV5-4 | CASSFQPYEQFF | TGTGCCAGCAGCTTTCAACCCTATGAGCAGTTCTTC
- | - | TRBJ2-3 | TRBV10-3 | CAIRTEIALTDTQYF | TGTGCCATCAGGACCGAGATAGCGCTAACGGATACGCAGTATTTT
once | - | TRBJ2-7 | TRBV29-1 | CSGHPPGPTPYEQYF | TGCAGCGGCCATCCACCCGGGCCCACCCCTTACGAGCAGTACTTC
many | TRBD2 | TRBJ2-1 | TRBV12-3/TRBV12-4 | CASSFGGGAQNEQFF | TGTGCCAGCAGTTTTGGCGGGGGGGCCCAAAATGAGCAGTTCTTC
many | - | TRBJ1-5 | TRBV12-3/TRBV12-4 | CASSSLGYSNQPQHF | TGTGCCAGCAGTTCCCTCGGTTATAGCAATCAGCCCCAGCATTTT
few | - | TRBJ2-3 | TRBV7-9 | CASSSPVRGTDTQYF | TGTGCCAGCAGCTCCCCCGTCCGAGGGACAGATACGCAGTATTTT
few | - | TRBJ1-5 | TRBV4-2 | CASSQVGSNQPQHF | TGTGCCAGCAGCCAAGTGGGGTCCAATCAGCCCCAGCATTTT
- | TRBD2 | TRBJ2-1 | TRBV20-1 | CSAASSGGADEQFF | TGCAGTGCGGCGAGTAGCGGGGGGGCGGATGAGCAGTTCTTC
few | TRBD2 | TRBJ2-5 | TRBV28 | CASSFSLAGGEETQYF | TGTGCCAGCAGCTTCAGCTTAGCGGGAGGGGAGGAGACCCAGTACTTC
- | - | TRBJ2-3 | TRBV6-4 | CASSDSGYSTDTQYF | TGTGCCAGCAGTGACAGCGGATATAGCACAGATACGCAGTATTTT
- | - | TRBJ2-5 | TRBV7-2 | CASSPRGGGPETQYF | TGTGCCAGCAGCCCCAGGGGGGGGGGGCCAGAGACCCAGTACTTC
many | - | TRBJ2-1 | TRBV18 | CASSGSSYNEQFF | TGTGCCAGCTCAGGGAGCTCCTACAATGAGCAGTTCTTC
- | - | TRBJ2-7 | TRBV30 | CAWSMAETYEQYF | TGTGCCTGGAGTATGGCGGAAACCTACGAGCAGTACTTC
few | - | TRBJ1-1 | TRBV12-3/TRBV12-4 | CASSLGRGFEAFF | TGTGCCAGCAGCCTAGGTCGGGGATTTGAAGCTTTCTTT
few | - | TRBJ2-1 | TRBV4-1 | CASSQDLRDNEQFF | TGCGCCAGCAGCCAAGATCTCAGGGACAATGAGCAGTTCTTC
- | TRBD1 | TRBJ2-4 | TRBV2 | CASSFRDRENLAKNIQYF | TGTGCCAGCAGTTTCCGGGACAGGGAAAACCTAGCCAAAAACATTCAGTACTTC
- | - | TRBJ2-2 | TRBV7-9 | CASSLVGRGGSTGELFF | TGTGCCAGCAGCTTAGTCGGCAGGGGAGGTTCGACCGGGGAGCTGTTTTTT
- | TRBD2 | TRBJ2-3 | TRBV10-1 | CASSDGLVQDTQYF | TGCGCCAGCAGTGACGGACTAGTTCAAGATACGCAGTATTTT
- | - | TRBJ2-5 | TRBV15 | CATSRGYGGTQETQYF | TGTGCCACCAGCAGAGGGTATGGGGGGACTCAAGAGACCCAGTACTTC
- | - | TRBJ2-3 | TRBV7-3 | CASSLNPSQGLTDTQYF | TGTGCCAGCAGCTTAAACCCATCACAGGGCCTCACAGATACGCAGTATTTT
- | TRBD2 | TRBJ2-2 | TRBV4-1 | CASSQEYGLETGELFF | TGCGCCAGCAGCCAAGAATACGGACTAGAGACCGGGGAGCTGTTTTTT
- | - | TRBJ2-3 | TRBV6-5 | CASSYGGAPADTQYF | TGTGCCAGCAGTTACGGAGGGGCCCCAGCAGATACGCAGTATTTT
- | TRBD2 | TRBJ2-7 | TRBV5-5 | CASSLWGLALDEQYF | TGTGCCAGCAGCTTGTGGGGACTAGCGCTGGATGAGCAGTACTTC
few | - | TRBJ2-5 | TRBV5-5 | CASSLGRTRETQYF | TGTGCCAGCAGCTTGGGGAGGACGCGAGAGACCCAGTACTTC
few | TRBD1 | TRBJ1-1 | TRBV25-1 | CASTKDRDTEAFF | TGTGCCAGCACCAAGGACAGGGACACTGAAGCTTTCTTT
- | - | TRBJ2-6 | TRBV27 | CASTNMGPSGANVLTF | TGTGCCAGCACCAATATGGGGCCTTCTGGGGCCAACGTCCTGACTTTC
few | - | TRBJ1-2 | TRBV12-3/TRBV12-4 | CASSLALGTRYYGYTF | TGTGCCAGCAGTTTAGCGCTCGGGACACGTTACTATGGCTACACCTTC
- | - | TRBJ1-1 | TRBV20-1 | CSAEFTTDRGTEAFF | TGCAGTGCCGAATTTACAACCGATAGAGGGACTGAAGCTTTCTTT
many | TRBD1 | TRBJ2-7 | TRBV20-1 | CSARGTGGYEQYF | TGCAGCGCCCGAGGGACAGGGGGCTACGAGCAGTACTTC
few | TRBD2 | TRBJ2-5 | TRBV7-9 | CASTVVNPSGQETQYF | TGTGCCAGCACCGTAGTGAATCCTAGCGGACAAGAGACCCAGTACTTC
- | - | TRBJ1-1 | TRBV14 | CASSQDGGGVMNTEAFF | TGTGCCAGCAGCCAAGACGGCGGCGGAGTTATGAACACTGAAGCTTTCTTT
few | - | TRBJ1-2 | TRBV29-1 | CSVAGGRNYGYTF | TGCAGCGTGGCCGGGGGGAGGAACTATGGCTACACCTTC
once | TRBD2 | TRBJ2-5 | TRBV27 | CASSTLTGLAGVETQYF | TGTGCCAGCAGTACACTAACCGGACTAGCGGGGGTGGAGACCCAGTACTTC
few | TRBD1 | TRBJ1-1 | TRBV4-1 | CASRKGQGHTEAFF | TGCGCCAGCAGAAAGGGACAGGGTCACACTGAAGCTTTCTTT
- | - | TRBJ1-5 | TRBV5-1 | CASSLAGVSNQPQHF | TGCGCCAGCAGCTTGGCCGGGGTTAGCAATCAGCCCCAGCATTTT
- | TRBD1 | TRBJ2-2 | TRBV5-1 | CASSFQGAFGELFF | TGCGCCAGCAGCTTCCAGGGGGCGTTCGGGGAGCTGTTTTTT
few | - | TRBJ1-2 | TRBV29-1 | CSVVGGDGYTF | TGCAGCGTTGTTGGTGGGGACGGCTACACCTTC
few | TRBD2 | TRBJ2-1 | TRBV5-6 | CASSLELQRGWEFF | TGTGCCAGCAGCTTGGAGTTGCAGCGGGGGTGGGAGTTCTTC
few | - | TRBJ2-1 | TRBV29-1 | CSVAVDEQFF | TGCAGCGTTGCTGTTGATGAGCAGTTCTTC
- | - | TRBJ2-1 | TRBV5-1 | CASSLRRRDEQFF | TGCGCCAGCAGCTTGCGCAGGAGGGATGAGCAGTTCTTC
few | - | TRBJ2-3 | TRBV4-1 | CASSQLGAGTDTQYF | TGCGCCAGCAGCCAGTTGGGGGCAGGCACAGATACGCAGTATTTT
few | - | TRBJ1-1 | TRBV12-3/TRBV12-4 | CASSLGGQLSEAFF | TGTGCCAGCAGTTTAGGGGGACAACTTTCTGAAGCTTTCTTT
few | - | TRBJ2-7 | TRBV4-1 | CASSQPNRVHEQYF | TGCGCCAGCAGCCAACCAAACAGGGTCCACGAGCAGTACTTC
- | - | TRBJ2-5 | TRBV27 | CASRSGWVQETQYF | TGTGCCAGCAGATCGGGTTGGGTGCAAGAGACCCAGTACTTC
- | - | TRBJ1-1 | TRBV28 | CASSLWTSENTEAFF | TGTGCCAGCAGTTTATGGACATCCGAAAACACTGAAGCTTTCTTT
- | TRBD2 | TRBJ2-3 | TRBV10-2 | CASRTTSGGASTQYF | TGCGCCAGCAGAACGACTAGCGGGGGGGCCTCTACGCAGTATTTT
- | TRBD1 | TRBJ2-3 | TRBV4-1 | CASSKGQESTDTQYF | TGCGCCAGCAGCAAGGGACAGGAGAGCACAGATACGCAGTATTTT
many | - | TRBJ1-2 | TRBV6-5 | CASSYNRVRYTF | TGTGCCAGCAGTTACAACAGGGTTCGCTACACCTTC